A selection of T cell receptor beta chains follows, all from one sample in a study of T cells in Graves' hyperthyroidism and ophthalmopathy. TCRdb ran MiXCR on the multiplex PCR reads and lists one entry per CDR3 protein. The table lists 500,000 to 750,000 distinct CDR3 sequences, 14% of them singletons. Sequenced material: blood. The receptors shown here come from a woman aged 18 to 35 with Graves' ophthalmopathy. The CDR3 runs from the conserved cysteine through the conserved F or W. Each record gives: CDR3 DNA, CDR3 protein, D gene, V gene, clone size, J gene. The D gene is left open where the match is weak. Some rows have no size entry. The others give once, few or many, or a class for an expanded clone.

DNA: TGTGCCAGCAGCCTTATAGCGGGCGACAATGAGCAGTTCTTC
CDR3: CASSLIAGDNEQFF
D: TRBD2
V: TRBV7-3
size: .
J: TRBJ2-1

DNA: TGTGCCAGCAGTTACGGGAGTCGCGATACAGATACGCAGTATTTT
CDR3: CASSYGSRDTDTQYF
D: .
V: TRBV28
size: .
J: TRBJ2-3

DNA: TGTGCCAGCAGCCCATCCAGGGGGCCAAGCAATCAGCCCCAGCATTTT
CDR3: CASSPSRGPSNQPQHF
D: TRBD1
V: TRBV7-9
size: .
J: TRBJ1-5

DNA: TGTGCCAGCAGTCCTTACTATGGCAATGAGCAGTTCTTC
CDR3: CASSPYYGNEQFF
D: .
V: TRBV27
size: many
J: TRBJ2-1

DNA: TGTGCCACCAAGAGGACAGGTCAAGAGACCCAGTACTTC
CDR3: CATKRTGQETQYF
D: TRBD1
V: TRBV25-1
size: few
J: TRBJ2-5

DNA: TGTGCCAGCAGTGGGGCCGGGACTAGCGGGATTCCGGGGACAGATACGCAGTATTTT
CDR3: CASSGAGTSGIPGTDTQYF
D: TRBD2
V: TRBV12-3/TRBV12-4
size: many
J: TRBJ2-3

DNA: TGTGCCAGCAGCTTTTCCACAGGGGGCTTTAGGGTTTCACCCCTCCACTTT
CDR3: CASSFSTGGFRVSPLHF
D: TRBD1
V: TRBV5-8
size: .
J: TRBJ1-6

DNA: TGCAGTGCTAGCGGCGGCCTGGACCAGTACGAGCAGTACTTC
CDR3: CSASGGLDQYEQYF
D: .
V: TRBV20-1
size: many
J: TRBJ2-7

DNA: TGCAGTGCTATCTCCCCGGACAGGGGGAGTTACGAGCAGTACTTC
CDR3: CSAISPDRGSYEQYF
D: TRBD1
V: TRBV20-1
size: few
J: TRBJ2-7

DNA: TGTGCCAGCAGATTCGGGGGGAGCGAGACCCAGTACTTC
CDR3: CASRFGGSETQYF
D: TRBD2
V: TRBV6-1
size: many
J: TRBJ2-5

DNA: TGTGCCAGCAGTCTGGGACTAGCGGGAGGGTGGTCAGGAACGCAGTATTTT
CDR3: CASSLGLAGGWSGTQYF
D: TRBD2
V: TRBV27
size: many
J: TRBJ2-3

DNA: TGTGCCACCAGTGATCGGGACCTCCCATTGCAGCCCCAGCATTTT
CDR3: CATSDRDLPLQPQHF
D: .
V: TRBV24-1
size: few
J: TRBJ1-5

DNA: TGTGCCAGCAGCTTTGGAGACTCTGTGGCTTTCTTT
CDR3: CASSFGDSVAFF
D: .
V: TRBV7-9
size: few
J: TRBJ1-1

DNA: TGTGCCAGCTCACCACGGGGTACGGGCACTGAAGCTTTCTTT
CDR3: CASSPRGTGTEAFF
D: .
V: TRBV18
size: many
J: TRBJ1-1

DNA: TGTGCCAGCAGCTGGTCTCCGGCCAAAAACATTCAGTACTTC
CDR3: CASSWSPAKNIQYF
D: .
V: TRBV11-1
size: few
J: TRBJ2-4

DNA: TGCGCCAGCAGTCAAGGGGGAAGAAGGACTGAAGCTTTCTTT
CDR3: CASSQGGRRTEAFF
D: .
V: TRBV5-1
size: many
J: TRBJ1-1

DNA: TGTGCCAGCAGTTATTCGGACAGGAGCCCGAGGGGAGAGACCCAGTACTTC
CDR3: CASSYSDRSPRGETQYF
D: TRBD1
V: TRBV6-2/TRBV6-3
size: many
J: TRBJ2-5

DNA: TGTGCCAGCAGCCCACATACGGAGACCCAGTACTTC
CDR3: CASSPHTETQYF
D: .
V: TRBV7-2
size: many
J: TRBJ2-5

DNA: TGCAGCGTTGAAAAGAACACCGGGGAGCTGTTTTTT
CDR3: CSVEKNTGELFF
D: .
V: TRBV29-1
size: .
J: TRBJ2-2

DNA: TGTGCCAGCAGTTTACGACCAGACTATAGCACAGATACGCAGTATTTT
CDR3: CASSLRPDYSTDTQYF
D: .
V: TRBV28
size: many
J: TRBJ2-3

DNA: TGTGCCAGCAGTGAGCGGACTAGCGGGAGGAGGAATGAGCAGTTCTTC
CDR3: CASSERTSGRRNEQFF
D: TRBD2
V: TRBV2
size: many
J: TRBJ2-1

DNA: TGTGCCAGCTCACCACGCACGCCTAGCGGAGCCCAAGAGACCCAGTACTTC
CDR3: CASSPRTPSGAQETQYF
D: TRBD2
V: TRBV18
size: many
J: TRBJ2-5

DNA: TGTGCCATCAGCCCTAGCGGGAGAGGAAGCTACGAGCAGTACTTC
CDR3: CAISPSGRGSYEQYF
D: TRBD2
V: TRBV10-3
size: .
J: TRBJ2-7

DNA: TGTGCCAGCTCACCACTAGAGACTAGTAAAGAGACCCAGTACTTC
CDR3: CASSPLETSKETQYF
D: .
V: TRBV18
size: .
J: TRBJ2-5

DNA: TGTGCCAGCAGTTTAGCGGGAAGAAGCCTCTACTACAATGAGCAGTTCTTC
CDR3: CASSLAGRSLYYNEQFF
D: .
V: TRBV12-3/TRBV12-4
size: many
J: TRBJ2-1

DNA: TGCAGTGCACCGGGACCCCACGACACCGGGGAGCTGTTTTTT
CDR3: CSAPGPHDTGELFF
D: .
V: TRBV20-1
size: few
J: TRBJ2-2